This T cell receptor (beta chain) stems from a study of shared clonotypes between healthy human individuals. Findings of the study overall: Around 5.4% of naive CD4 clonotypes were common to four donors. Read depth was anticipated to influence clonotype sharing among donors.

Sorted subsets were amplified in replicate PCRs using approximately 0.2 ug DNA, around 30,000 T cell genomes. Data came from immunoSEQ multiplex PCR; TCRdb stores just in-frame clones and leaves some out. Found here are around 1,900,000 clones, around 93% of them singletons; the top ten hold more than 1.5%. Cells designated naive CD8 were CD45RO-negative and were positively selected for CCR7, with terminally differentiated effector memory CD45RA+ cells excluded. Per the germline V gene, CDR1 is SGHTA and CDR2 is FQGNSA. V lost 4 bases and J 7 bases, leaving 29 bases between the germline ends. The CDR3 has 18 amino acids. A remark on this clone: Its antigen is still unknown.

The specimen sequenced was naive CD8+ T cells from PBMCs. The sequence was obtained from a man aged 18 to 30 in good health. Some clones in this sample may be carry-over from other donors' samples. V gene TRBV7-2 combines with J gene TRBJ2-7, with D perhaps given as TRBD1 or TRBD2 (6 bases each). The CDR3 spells CASSYPTAGHARLGEQYF. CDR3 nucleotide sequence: TGTGCCAGCAGCTACCCCACGGCGGGACACGCCCGATTGGGGGAGCAGTACTTC.